This TCR beta chain was sequenced for a study of T cell repertoires in cytomegalovirus infection. Study-wide background: A matching HLA type, together with CMV infection, was signaled by public TCR beta signatures.

As to this clonotype: The antigen remains undetermined.

Germline V gene sequence: CDR1 SGHNT, CDR2 YENEEA. V lost 4 bases and J lost 2, with 14 bases in between. The CDR3 is 15 amino acids. Study-level results: Summed frequency of public TCR beta families distinguished CMV carriers with the relevant HLA. Dominant in the ex vivo response were TCR beta clonotypes restricted by HLA-C and specific for CMV.

MiXCR, run by TCRdb on the reads, gives a single entry per CDR3 protein. The sample has 250,000 to 300,000 distinct CDR3 sequences; roughly 26% are singletons. Sequenced: PBMCs. V gene TRBV11-3 combines with J gene TRBJ1-1; no clear D gene. The clonotype originates from a human donor in good health (CMV status not recorded). Some clones in this sample may be carry-over from other donors' samples. CDR3 coding DNA: TGTGCCAGCAGCTCGCGATTCGGGGAAAACACTGAAGCTTTCTTT. It codes for CASSSRFGENTEAFF.